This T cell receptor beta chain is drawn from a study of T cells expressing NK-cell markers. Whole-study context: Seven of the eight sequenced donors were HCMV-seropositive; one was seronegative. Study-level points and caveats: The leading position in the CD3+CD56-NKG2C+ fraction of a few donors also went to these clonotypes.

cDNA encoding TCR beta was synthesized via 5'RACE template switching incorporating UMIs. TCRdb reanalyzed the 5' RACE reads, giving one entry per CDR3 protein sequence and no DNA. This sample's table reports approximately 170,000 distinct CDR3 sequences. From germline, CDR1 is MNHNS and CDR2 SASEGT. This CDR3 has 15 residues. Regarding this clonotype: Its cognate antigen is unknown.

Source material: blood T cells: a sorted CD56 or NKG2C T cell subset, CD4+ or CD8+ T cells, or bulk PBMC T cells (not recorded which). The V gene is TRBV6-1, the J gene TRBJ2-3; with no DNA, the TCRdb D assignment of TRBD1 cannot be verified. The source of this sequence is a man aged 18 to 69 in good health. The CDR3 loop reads CASNQQGARVDTQYF.